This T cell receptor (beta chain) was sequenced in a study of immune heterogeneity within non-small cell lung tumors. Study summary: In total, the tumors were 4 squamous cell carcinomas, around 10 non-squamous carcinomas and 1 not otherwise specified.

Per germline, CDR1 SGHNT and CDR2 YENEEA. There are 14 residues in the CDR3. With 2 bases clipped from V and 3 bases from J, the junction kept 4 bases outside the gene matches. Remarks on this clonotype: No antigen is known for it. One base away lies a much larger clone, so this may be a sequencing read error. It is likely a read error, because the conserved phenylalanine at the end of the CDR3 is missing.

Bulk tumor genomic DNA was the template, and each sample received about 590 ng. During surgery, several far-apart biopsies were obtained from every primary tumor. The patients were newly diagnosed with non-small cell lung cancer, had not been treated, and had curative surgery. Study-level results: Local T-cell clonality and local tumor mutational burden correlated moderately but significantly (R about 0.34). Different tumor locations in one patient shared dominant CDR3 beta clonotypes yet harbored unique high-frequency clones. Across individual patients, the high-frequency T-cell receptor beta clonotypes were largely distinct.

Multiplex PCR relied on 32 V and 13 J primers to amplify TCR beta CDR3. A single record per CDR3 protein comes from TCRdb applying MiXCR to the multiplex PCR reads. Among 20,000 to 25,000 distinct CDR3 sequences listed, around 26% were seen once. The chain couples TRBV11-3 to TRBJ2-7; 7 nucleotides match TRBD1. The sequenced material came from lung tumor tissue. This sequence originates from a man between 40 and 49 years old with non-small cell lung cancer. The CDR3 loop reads CASSLPWTGYEQYY. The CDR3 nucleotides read TGTGCCAGCAGCTTACCCTGGACAGGCTACGAGCAGTACTAC.